The rows below give T cell receptor beta chains drawn from one sample of a study of blood T cells in healthy people across ages. A single record per CDR3 protein comes from TCRdb applying MiXCR to the 5' RACE reads. The sample yields about 800,000 distinct CDR3 sequences, roughly 25% seen once. The same specimen was also included in a second study, on T cells of mothers and their children.

The sequencing sample was made of blood. The receptors shown here come from a boy between 10 and 17 years old in good health. Each CDR3 is given with its conserved first and last residue. Each record gives: J gene, V gene, CDR3 protein.

J: TRBJ2-7; V: TRBV27; CDR3: CASSSGQWAEQYF
J: TRBJ2-2; V: TRBV9; CDR3: CASSVATAGLAGELFF
J: NA; V: TRBV12-3/TRBV12-4; CDR3: CASSIPGLYEQYF
J: TRBJ2-7; V: TRBV6-1; CDR3: CASSDQHGPAREQCF
J: TRBJ2-7; V: TRBV14; CDR3: CASSQDPQEAYEQYF
J: TRBJ1-1; V: TRBV12-3/TRBV12-4; CDR3: CASKPLADGAVMNTEAFF
J: TRBJ1-4; V: TRBV15; CDR3: CATSRLHGAATNEKLFF
J: TRBJ1-5; V: TRBV7-2; CDR3: CASSLAAVLSQPQHF
J: TRBJ2-7; V: TRBV7-9; CDR3: CASSSGTGISYEQYF
J: TRBJ2-2; V: TRBV7-3; CDR3: CASSPLAGGPVGELFF
J: TRBJ2-3; V: TRBV10-3; CDR3: CAISAPGGPPISTDTQYF
J: TRBJ2-5; V: TRBV25-1; CDR3: CASSEQGSEQSF
J: TRBJ2-2; V: TRBV9; CDR3: CASSVGTGELFF
J: TRBJ2-1; V: TRBV20-1; CDR3: CSARDHAAGGHGEQFF
J: TRBJ2-7; V: TRBV7-9; CDR3: CASSLVAWGSYEQYF
J: TRBJ2-3; V: TRBV20-1; CDR3: CSATNSGTGDHDDTQYF
J: TRBJ2-5; V: TRBV5-1; CDR3: CASSPDALRGGETQYF
J: TRBJ1-4; V: TRBV6-5; CDR3: CASSSLIPGPTNEKLFF
J: TRBJ1-4; V: TRBV27; CDR3: CASSGLGQGREKLFF
J: TRBJ2-5; V: TRBV4-3; CDR3: CASSQDGLTQETQYF
J: TRBJ1-6; V: TRBV27; CDR3: CASSLQGDNSPLHF
J: TRBJ2-5; V: TRBV20-1; CDR3: CSAVPQKKETQYF
J: TRBJ1-4; V: TRBV7-6; CDR3: CASGPPLGKLFF
J: TRBJ1-2; V: TRBV27; CDR3: CASRSTGENYGYTF
J: TRBJ2-3; V: TRBV5-1; CDR3: CASSFGARLGGSADTQYF
J: TRBJ2-1; V: TRBV5-1; CDR3: CASSSSPLYNEQFF
J: TRBJ2-7; V: TRBV5-1; CDR3: CASRQTAAYEQYF
J: TRBJ2-4; V: TRBV5-6; CDR3: CASSLPGGWNIQYF
J: TRBJ2-7; V: TRBV28; CDR3: CASKPDSYEQYF
J: TRBJ1-2; V: TRBV29-1; CDR3: CSVEAGAGYGYTF
J: TRBJ2-1; V: TRBV20-1; CDR3: CSARSILAGSSYNEQFF
J: TRBJ1-2; V: TRBV6-2/TRBV6-3; CDR3: CASSYYSPSSGYTF
J: TRBJ2-7; V: TRBV20-1; CDR3: CSARDQQGAHEQYF
J: TRBJ2-4; V: TRBV7-2; CDR3: CASSRYSAKNIQYF
J: TRBJ1-5; V: TRBV7-2; CDR3: CASSFYSNQPQHF
J: TRBJ2-3; V: TRBV11-2; CDR3: CASSPLSGSADTQYF
J: TRBJ1-4; V: TRBV18; CDR3: CASSPRTGNEKLFF
J: TRBJ2-1; V: TRBV12-3/TRBV12-4; CDR3: CASSLVQRDRSSYNEQFF
J: TRBJ2-4; V: TRBV29-1; CDR3: CSVEGQGAKNIQYF
J: TRBJ2-3; V: TRBV29-1; CDR3: CSVGDPTDTQYF
J: TRBJ1-1; V: TRBV12-3/TRBV12-4; CDR3: CASSSLPESTEAFF
J: TRBJ1-6; V: TRBV12-3/TRBV12-4; CDR3: CAGRRETGLGNSPLHF
J: NA; V: TRBV4-3; CDR3: CASSQERGSAYEQYF
J: TRBJ2-7; V: TRBV20-1; CDR3: CSARDVGTSGAYEQYF
J: TRBJ1-5; V: TRBV7-9; CDR3: CASSSSGREMVQPQHF
J: TRBJ2-2; V: TRBV3-1; CDR3: CASSQDFTSDTGELFF
J: TRBJ2-4; V: TRBV9; CDR3: CASSVDAGRAKNIQYF
J: TRBJ1-4; V: TRBV15; CDR3: CATSRDTAGGKLFF
J: NA; V: TRBV7-7; CDR3: CASSIEGQGIYEQYF
J: TRBJ2-5; V: TRBV7-2; CDR3: CASSLGGGPQETQYF
J: NA; V: TRBV28; CDR3: CASSPGGDLGYEQYF
J: TRBJ2-5; V: TRBV28; CDR3: CASSAIRVEYQETEYF
J: TRBJ2-1; V: TRBV4-2; CDR3: CASSQDVALALASYNEQFF
J: NA; V: TRBV4-3; CDR3: CASSQDLPGPYEQYF
J: TRBJ2-1; V: TRBV2; CDR3: CASSESRDLINEQFF
J: NA; V: TRBV5-1; CDR3: CASSLDGLARSEQFF
J: TRBJ1-2; V: TRBV28; CDR3: CASSPRTWGPTNYGYTF
J: TRBJ2-5; V: TRBV7-2; CDR3: CASSLGQGKGGETQYF
J: TRBJ1-1; V: TRBV6-2/TRBV6-3; CDR3: CASTRGEYTEAFF
J: TRBJ2-1; V: TRBV5-1; CDR3: CASSLEREDYNEQFF